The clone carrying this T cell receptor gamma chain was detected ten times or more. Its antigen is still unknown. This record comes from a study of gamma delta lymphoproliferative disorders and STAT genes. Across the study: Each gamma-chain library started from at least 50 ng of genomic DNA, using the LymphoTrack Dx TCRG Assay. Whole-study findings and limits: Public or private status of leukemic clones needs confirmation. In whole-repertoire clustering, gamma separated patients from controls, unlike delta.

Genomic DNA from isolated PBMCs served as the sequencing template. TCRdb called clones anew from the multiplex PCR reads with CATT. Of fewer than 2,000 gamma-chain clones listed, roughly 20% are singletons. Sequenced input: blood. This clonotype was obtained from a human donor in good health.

In DNA, the CDR3 is TGTGCCATGAATTATTATAAGAAACTCTTT. It codes for CAMNYYKKLF. The J gene is TRGJ1 or TRGJ2, the V gene TRGV2. TCRdb carries no J gene annotation; the J gene was assigned here by matching the DNA with germline. Unmatched junction bases numbered 1, after V lost 11 bases and J lost 0 bases. Per the germline V gene, CDR1 is EGSNGY and CDR2 is YDSYNSKV. The CDR3 sequence is 10 residues long.